This T cell receptor beta chain was identified during a study of regulatory T cells in long-lasting Graves disease. CDR3-region Arm-PCR and iRepertoire HTBI primers produced the TCR beta libraries. TCRdb reanalysed the multiplex PCR reads using MiXCR and keeps one entry per CDR3 protein. The data show about 290,000 distinct CDR3 sequences, 20% to 25% seen once. Time point described: persistent/refractory GD, antithyroid drugs over 5 years with positive TRAb. The TCR library used RNA extracted from PBMCs. Patients of an endocrinology department in Xi'an, China, were included. J gave up 5 bases and V 6 bases, and 9 bases lay outside the gene matches. The CDR3 spans 14 residues. Per the germline V gene, CDR1 is SGHNT and CDR2 is YYREEE (reference sequence). Study results and limitations: A reduction in accuracy may have resulted from the small sample size. TRBV28 was favored in persistent disease, as were TRBJ1-2 and TRBJ2-5.

A remark on this clonotype: Its antigen is not known.

The source is a female donor with Graves disease. The source material was peripheral blood mononuclear cells (PBMCs), sampled when the disease was refractory, from a patient treated with antithyroid drugs. J is TRBJ2-5 and V is TRBV5-4; 8 nucleotides agree with TRBD2. The CDR3 is CASTSGQREETQYF. The CDR3 bases are TGTGCCAGCACCTCCGGACAGCGGGAGGAGACCCAGTACTTC. The variable domain in full, with the rest retrieved from reference TRBV5-4 and TRBJ2-5, is ETGVTQSPTHLIKTRGQQVTLRCSSQSGHNTVSWYQQALGQGPQFIFQYYREEENGRGNFPPRFSGLQFPNYSSELNVNALELDDSALYLCASTSGQREETQYFGPGTRLLVL.